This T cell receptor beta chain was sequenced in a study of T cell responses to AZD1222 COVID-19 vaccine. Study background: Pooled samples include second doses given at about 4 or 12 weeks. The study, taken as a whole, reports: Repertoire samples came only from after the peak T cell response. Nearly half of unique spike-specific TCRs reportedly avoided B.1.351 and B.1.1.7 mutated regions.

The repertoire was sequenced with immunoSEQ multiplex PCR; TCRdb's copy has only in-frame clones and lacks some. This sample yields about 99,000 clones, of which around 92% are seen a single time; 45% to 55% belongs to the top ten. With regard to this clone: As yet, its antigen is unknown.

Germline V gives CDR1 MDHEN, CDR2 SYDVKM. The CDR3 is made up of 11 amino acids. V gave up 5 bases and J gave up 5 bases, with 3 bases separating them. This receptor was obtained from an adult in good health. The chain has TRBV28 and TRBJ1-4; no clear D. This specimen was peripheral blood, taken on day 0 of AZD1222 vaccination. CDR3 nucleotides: TGTGCCAGCAGTGTAAATGAAAAACTGTTTTTT. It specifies CASSVNEKLFF. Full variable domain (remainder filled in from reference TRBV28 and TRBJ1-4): DVKVTQSSRYLVKRTGEKVFLECVQDMDHENMFWYRQDPGLGLRLIYFSYDVKMKEKGDIPEGYSVSREKKERFSLILESASTNQTSMYLCASSVNEKLFFGSGTQLSVL.